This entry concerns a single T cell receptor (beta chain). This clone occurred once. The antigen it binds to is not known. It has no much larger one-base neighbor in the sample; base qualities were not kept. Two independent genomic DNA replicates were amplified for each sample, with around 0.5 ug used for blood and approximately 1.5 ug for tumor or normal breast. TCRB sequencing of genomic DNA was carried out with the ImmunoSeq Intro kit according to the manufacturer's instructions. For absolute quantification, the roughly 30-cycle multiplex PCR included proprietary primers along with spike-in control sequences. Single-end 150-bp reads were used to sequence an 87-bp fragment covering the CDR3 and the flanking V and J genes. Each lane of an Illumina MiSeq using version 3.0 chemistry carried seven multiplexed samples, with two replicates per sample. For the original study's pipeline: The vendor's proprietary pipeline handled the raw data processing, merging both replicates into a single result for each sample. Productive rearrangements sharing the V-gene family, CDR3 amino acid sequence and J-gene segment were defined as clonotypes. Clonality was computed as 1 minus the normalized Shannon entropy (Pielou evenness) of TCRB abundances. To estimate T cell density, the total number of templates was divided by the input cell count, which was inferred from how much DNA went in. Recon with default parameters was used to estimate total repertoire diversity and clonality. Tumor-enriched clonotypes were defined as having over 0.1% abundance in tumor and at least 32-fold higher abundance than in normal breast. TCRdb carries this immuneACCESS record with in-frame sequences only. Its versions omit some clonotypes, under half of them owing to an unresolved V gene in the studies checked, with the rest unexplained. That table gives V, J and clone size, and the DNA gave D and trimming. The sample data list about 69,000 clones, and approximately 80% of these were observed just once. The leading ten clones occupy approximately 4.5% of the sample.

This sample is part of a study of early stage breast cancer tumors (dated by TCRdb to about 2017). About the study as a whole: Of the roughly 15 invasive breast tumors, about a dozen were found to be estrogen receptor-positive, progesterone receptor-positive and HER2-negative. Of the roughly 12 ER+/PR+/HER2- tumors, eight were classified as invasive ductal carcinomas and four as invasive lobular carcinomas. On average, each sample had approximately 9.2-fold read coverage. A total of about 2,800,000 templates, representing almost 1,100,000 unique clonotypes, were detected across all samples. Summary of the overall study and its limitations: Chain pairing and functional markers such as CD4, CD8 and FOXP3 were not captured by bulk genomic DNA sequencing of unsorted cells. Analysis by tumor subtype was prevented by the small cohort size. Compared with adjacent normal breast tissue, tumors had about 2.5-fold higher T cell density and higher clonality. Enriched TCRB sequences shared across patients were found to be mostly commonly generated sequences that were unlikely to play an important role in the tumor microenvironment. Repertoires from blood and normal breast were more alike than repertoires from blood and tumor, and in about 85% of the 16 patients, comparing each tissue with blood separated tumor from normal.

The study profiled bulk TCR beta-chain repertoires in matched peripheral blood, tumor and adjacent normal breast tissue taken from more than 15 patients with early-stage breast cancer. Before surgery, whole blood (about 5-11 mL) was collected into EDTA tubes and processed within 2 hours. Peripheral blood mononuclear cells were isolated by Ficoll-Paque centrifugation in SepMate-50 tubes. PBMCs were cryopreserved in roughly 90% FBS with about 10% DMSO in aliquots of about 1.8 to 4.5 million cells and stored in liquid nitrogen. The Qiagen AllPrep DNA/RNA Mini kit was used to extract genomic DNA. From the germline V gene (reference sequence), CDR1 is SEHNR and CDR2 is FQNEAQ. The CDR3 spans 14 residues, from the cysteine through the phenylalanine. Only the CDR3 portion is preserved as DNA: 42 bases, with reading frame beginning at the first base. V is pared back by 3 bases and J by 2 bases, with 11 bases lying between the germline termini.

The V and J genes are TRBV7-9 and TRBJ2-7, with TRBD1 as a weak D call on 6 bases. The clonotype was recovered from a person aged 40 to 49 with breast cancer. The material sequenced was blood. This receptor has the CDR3 CASSLPDSTYEQYF. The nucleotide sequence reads TGTGCCAGCAGCTTGCCGGACAGCACCTACGAGCAGTACTTC. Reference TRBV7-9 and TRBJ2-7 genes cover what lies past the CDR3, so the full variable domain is DTGVSQNPRHKITKRGQNVTFRCDPISEHNRLYWYRQTLGQGPEFLTYFQNEAQLEKSRLLSDRFSAERPKGSFSTLEIQRTEQGDSAMYLCASSLPDSTYEQYFGPGTRLTVT.